Below, 25 T cell receptor beta chains from the same sample are listed, as sequenced in a study of tumor-infiltrating lymphocytes in glioblastoma multiforme. TCRB libraries came from RNA via three nested multiplex PCR rounds. TCRdb recomputed calls from the multiplex PCR reads with MiXCR, one row per CDR3 protein. The sample contains 15,000 to 25,000 distinct CDR3 sequences, just under 70% of which appear only once. Sample: peripheral blood. Receptors originate from a male donor with glioblastoma.

This clonotype occurred a few times. This chain links TRBV28 with TRBJ1-6; maybe TRBD1 (6 bases). CDR1 is MDHEN, CDR2 SYDVKM, per germline. Trimming took 10 bases from V and 7 from J, leaving 14 bases between them. CDR3 length equals 13 residues. CDR3 coding DNA: TGTGCCACCTACAGGGATCGAAATTCACCCCTCCACTTT. Protein product: CATYRDRNSPLHF. The full variable domain, rest sourced from reference TRBV28 and TRBJ1-6, is DVKVTQSSRYLVKRTGEKVFLECVQDMDHENMFWYRQDPGLGLRLIYFSYDVKMKEKGDIPEGYSVSREKKERFSLILESASTNQTSMYLCATYRDRNSPLHFGNGTRLTVT.

J is TRBJ2-5 and V is TRBV11-2; D perhaps matches TRBD1 (6 bases). The CDR3 is made up of 13 amino acids. Germline values: CDR1 SGHAT, CDR2 FQNNGV. The V gene lost 8 bases and the J gene lost 4 bases, with 14 bases spanning the gap. DNA for the CDR3: TGTGCCAGCTTGCAGGGGTGGGGAGAGACCCAGTACTTC. Translating gives CASLQGWGETQYF.

The chain is built from TRBV10-2 and TRBJ2-1; TRBD2 is a possible D gene (6 bases). Trimming left V 4 bases short and J 7 bases short, with 11 bases between. The CDR3 sequence is 13 residues long. CDR1 and CDR2 from the germline V gene are WSHSY and SAAADI. The CDR3 spells CASSGLDENEQFF. The CDR3 DNA reads TGCGCCAGCAGTGGACTAGATGAAAATGAGCAGTTCTTC.

Remarks on this clonotype: This clone may be a read error of a much larger clone one base away. V is TRBV11-2 and J is TRBJ2-7, with 8 nucleotides matching TRBD2. Germline V gene lookup returns CDR1 SGHAT and CDR2 FQNNGV. CDR3 size: 15 residues. With 0 bases clipped from V and 4 bases from J, the junction kept 5 bases outside the gene matches. CDR3 region: CASSLDTGGRYEQYF. As DNA, the CDR3 is TGTGCCAGCAGCTTAGATACGGGGGGGAGATACGAGCAGTACTTC.

Ten or more counts support this clonotype. The chain uses TRBV5-1 and TRBJ2-5, with 10 bases that match TRBD1. This CDR3 has 14 amino acids. Per germline, CDR1 SGHRS and CDR2 YFSETQ. V shed 4 bases, J shed 4 bases, and the junction held 4 bases outside the gene matches. The DNA for the CDR3 is TGCGCCAGCAGCCCTGGACAGGGGGGAGAGACCCAGTACTTC. Translation: CASSPGQGGETQYF.

The chain links TRBV4-3 to TRBJ1-4; D gene ambiguous. V lost 3 bases, J lost 4 bases, and 12 bases lay in between. In germline, CDR1 is LGHNA, CDR2 YSLEER. The CDR3 extends over 15 amino acids. The CDR3: CASSHSTANNEKLFF. The CDR3 DNA sequence: TGCGCCAGCAGCCATTCAACAGCGAATAATGAAAAACTGTTTTTT.

The chain uses TRBV20-1 and TRBJ2-7, with 11 positions matching TRBD2. This CDR3 comprises 15 residues. V was clipped by 6 bases and J by 5 bases; unmatched bases: 12. In germline, CDR1 is DFQATT, CDR2 SNEGSKA (reference sequence). CDR3 DNA sequence: TGCAGTGCGACTAGCGGGAACTCCCTCCGTGACGAGCAGTACTTC. Its protein product is CSATSGNSLRDEQYF.

J is TRBJ2-1 and V is TRBV11-2, with 14 bases that match TRBD2. CDR3 size: 16 residues. Germline assignment: CDR1 SGHAT and CDR2 FQNNGV. The junction had 6 bases not matched to a gene; V was cut back by 4 bases and J by 7 bases. This CDR3 is CASSSGRTSGGNEQFF. The CDR3 DNA follows: TGTGCCAGCAGCTCAGGCCGGACTAGCGGGGGGAATGAGCAGTTCTTC. Full variable domain (rest looked up from reference TRBV11-2 and TRBJ2-1): EAGVAQSPRYKIIEKRQSVAFWCNPISGHATLYWYQQILGQGPKLLIQFQNNGVVDDSQLPKDRFSAERLKGVDSTLKIQPAKLEDSAVYLCASSSGRTSGGNEQFFGPGTRLTVL.

V and J are TRBV11-2 and TRBJ2-1, with D possibly being TRBD2 (6 bases). Germline CDR1 is SGHAT and CDR2 is FQNNGV. The CDR3 has 16 residues. Trimming stripped 1 base from V and 5 bases from J, with 15 bases between. In DNA form, the CDR3 reads TGTGCCAGCAGCTTAGGCCCCCCTAGCGTGCACAATGAGCAGTTCTTC. Translation gives CASSLGPPSVHNEQFF.

This clonotype was recorded a few times. The chain uses TRBV13 and TRBJ2-7; either TRBD1 or TRBD2 may supply D (5 bases each). Germline loops: CDR1 PRHDT, CDR2 FYEKMQ (reference sequence). The V end lost 5 bases, the J end lost 1 base, and 6 bases lay between the germline ends. The CDR3 loop spans 12 amino acids. The CDR3 spells CASSEGSYEQYF. CDR3 nucleotides: TGTGCCAGCAGCGAGGGGTCCTACGAGCAGTACTTC.

About this clonotype itself: With a much larger clone just one base away, this may be a read error. The chain links TRBV30 to TRBJ1-1, with D uncertain. The germline V gene has CDR1 GTSNPN and CDR2 SVGIG (reference sequence). Trimming shortened V by 2 bases and J by 3 bases, and 19 bases separated the two germline ends. This CDR3 has 16 amino acids. As DNA, the CDR3 is TGTGCCTGGAGTCCTCCTCACAGACTAAAGGACACTGAAGCTTTCTTT. Protein sequence: CAWSPPHRLKDTEAFF.

In its sample, this clonotype was seen many times. The genes are TRBV6-1 and TRBJ1-5, with 9 nucleotides matching TRBD1. CDR1 is MNHNS and CDR2 is SASEGT in the germline V gene. The CDR3 consists of 14 residues. The V gene end was trimmed by 5 bases and the J gene end by 6 bases; junction bases not matched to a gene: 5. The CDR3 region has the DNA TGTGCCAGCAGTACACAGGGGGCAAGTCAGCCCCAGCATTTT. This gives the protein CASSTQGASQPQHF.

Comment on this clonotype: A read error may produce the germline difference seen at one junction end. The chain is built from TRBV11-2 and TRBJ1-1, with 8 nucleotides matching TRBD1. Per germline, CDR1 SGHAT and CDR2 FQNNGV. CDR3 length equals 19 residues. This CDR3 is CVSSPRSRTGIRTNTEAFF. The CDR3 DNA is TGTGTCAGCAGCCCAAGATCCAGGACAGGGATCAGGACGAACACTGAAGCTTTCTTT. Complete variable domain (other parts from reference TRBV11-2 and TRBJ1-1): EAGVAQSPRYKIIEKRQSVAFWCNPISGHATLYWYQQILGQGPKLLIQFQNNGVVDDSQLPKDRFSAERLKGVDSTLKIQPAKLEDSAVYLCVSSPRSRTGIRTNTEAFFGQGTRLTVV.

This chain links TRBV20-1 with TRBJ2-2; maybe TRBD1 (5 bases). V lost 0 bases to trimming and J lost 6 bases, with 17 bases between them. Germline V gene lookup returns CDR1 DFQATT and CDR2 SNEGSKA (reference sequence). The CDR3 loop spans 16 amino acids. CDR3 sequence (DNA): TGCAGTGCTAGAGATCATCAGGGTACAAGGGCCGGGGAGCTGTTTTTT. It yields the protein CSARDHQGTRAGELFF.

This clonotype was seen repeatedly, ten times or more. The rearrangement uses TRBV28 and TRBJ2-1; no firm D call. V was cut by 8 bases and J by 15 bases, with 17 bases left in between. CDR3 length equals 11 residues. Germline V gene data show CDR1 as MDHEN and CDR2 as SYDVKM. The CDR3 is CASGSSILPFF. The DNA for the CDR3 is TGTGCCAGCGGTTCCTCTATTCTGCCGTTCTTC. Filled out from reference TRBV28 and TRBJ2-1, the complete variable domain reads DVKVTQSSRYLVKRTGEKVFLECVQDMDHENMFWYRQDPGLGLRLIYFSYDVKMKEKGDIPEGYSVSREKKERFSLILESASTNQTSMYLCASGSSILPFFGPGTRLTVL.

A note on this clonotype: A much larger clone differs from this one at a single base, so this may be a read error. The gene calls are TRBV11-2 and TRBJ2-7; 9 bases are a match to TRBD1. Germline CDR1 reads SGHAT; CDR2 reads FQNNGV. The CDR3 contains 14 residues. The CDR3: CAGSVTGGPYEQYF. CDR3 DNA sequence: TGTGCCGGCAGCGTGACAGGGGGACCCTACGAGCAGTACTTC.

This clonotype has only one observation. The chain combines TRBV6-1 with TRBJ2-1; 12 nucleotides agree with TRBD1. Per the germline V gene, CDR1 is MNHNS and CDR2 is SASEGT. J gave up 10 bases and V 5 bases, and 12 bases lay outside the gene matches. The CDR3 has 16 residues. The CDR3 DNA sequence: TGTGCCAGCAGTCCCCTCTCCGGGACAGGGGGCTGGGAGCAGTTCTTC. Encoded protein: CASSPLSGTGGWEQFF.

The V gene is TRBV30, the J gene TRBJ2-7, with TRBD1 identical over 7 bases. Germline V gene lookup returns CDR1 GTSNPN and CDR2 SVGIG (reference sequence). The CDR3 sequence is 12 residues long. The ends lost 7 bases at V and 6 bases at J; junction bases unmatched: 9. In DNA form, the CDR3 reads TGTGCCTTGAATGTATCAGGGGGCGAGCAGTACTTC. It yields the protein CALNVSGGEQYF.

As regards this clonotype: A junction boundary mismatches the germline segment, possibly from a read error. The V and J genes are TRBV11-2 and TRBJ2-3; tentatively, D is TRBD2 (6 bases). The germline V gene has CDR1 SGHAT and CDR2 FQNNGV. The CDR3 length is 14 residues. CDR3 DNA: TGTGCCAGCAACTCTGGACTATGGGCAGATGCGCAGTATTTT. The encoded protein is CASNSGLWADAQYF.

The chain carries TRBV11-2 and TRBJ2-2, with D perhaps matching TRBD1 or TRBD2 (5 bases each). Trimming took off 5 bases at V and 9 bases at J, with 22 bases between the two ends. The CDR3 is made up of 16 amino acids. The germline gives CDR1 SGHAT, CDR2 FQNNGV. CDR3 sequence (DNA): TGTGCCAGCAGCCCATCTCGGGACGGGGTAACCTGGGAGCTGTTTTTT. Its protein product is CASSPSRDGVTWELFF. The entire variable domain, with the rest obtained from reference TRBV11-2 and TRBJ2-2, is as follows: EAGVAQSPRYKIIEKRQSVAFWCNPISGHATLYWYQQILGQGPKLLIQFQNNGVVDDSQLPKDRFSAERLKGVDSTLKIQPAKLEDSAVYLCASSPSRDGVTWELFFGEGSRLTVL.

This clonotype showed up many times. V usage is TRBV5-1 and J usage is TRBJ1-2; TRBD1 agrees at 9 bases. Germline CDR1 reads SGHRS; CDR2 reads YFSETQ. CDR3 length: 19 residues. V was pared by 5 bases and J by 3 bases, with 20 bases of the junction left unmatched. DNA of the CDR3: TGCGCCAGCAGTCTCGCCCCCGCCGGGACAGGGATTGAGGACTATGGCTACACCTTC. Amino acid sequence: CASSLAPAGTGIEDYGYTF.

As concerns this clonotype: A read error is possible here, since a much larger clone lies one base away. V and J are TRBV28 and TRBJ1-5; D is perhaps TRBD1 (5 bases). CDR3 size: 14 residues. Germline CDR1 MDHEN, CDR2 SYDVKM. V lost 3 bases and J 6 bases, leaving 12 bases between the germline ends. CDR3 sequence (DNA): TGTGCCAGCAGTTTTCAGGGATCTTGTCAGCCCCAGCATTTT. This sequence encodes CASSFQGSCQPQHF.

The V call is TRBV11-3, the J call TRBJ2-5, with 11 bases lining up with TRBD1. The CDR3 sequence is 14 residues long. Trimming at V came to 5 bases and at J to 5 bases, leaving 4 bases not matched to a gene. CDR1 is SGHNT and CDR2 is YENEEA in the germline V gene. CDR3 sequence reads: CASSRGTGGETQYF. Written as DNA, the CDR3 is TGTGCCAGCAGCCGCGGGACAGGGGGGGAGACCCAGTACTTC.

Concerning this clonotype itself: The CDR3 ends on some other residue instead of the conserved phenylalanine or tryptophan, so this is likely a read error. The chain links TRBV29-1 to TRBJ1-1; unclear D gene. The V and J ends lost 2 bases and 1 base respectively, with 11 bases between them. The CDR3 runs 14 residues. CDR1 and CDR2 from the germline V gene are SQVTM and ANQGSEA. In nucleotides, the CDR3 is TGCAGCGTTGAACCTGCGCCGGCGAACACTGAAGCTTTCTCT. Translating it yields CSVEPAPANTEAFS.

On this clonotype itself: One junction end does not reproduce the germline sequence, and a read error may be involved. V and J are TRBV29-1 and TRBJ1-4; possible D gene TRBD1, 6 bases. Germline CDR1 and CDR2: SQVTM and ANQGSEA. This CDR3 is built from 16 residues. For the CDR3, the DNA is TGCAGCGTTTCCGAGCAGGGGACCCCCTTTCATGAAGAACTGTTTTTT. Translated: CSVSEQGTPFHEELFF.